This TCR beta chain appears in the sequencing data of a study of cytomegalovirus exposure and HLA in healthy donors. Germline V gene sequence: CDR1 MNHEY, CDR2 SVGAGI. J was trimmed by 5 bases and V by 5 bases; bases with no gene match: 8. This CDR3 has 15 residues. TCRdb's copy holds only in-frame clones and misses some; the assay was immunoSEQ multiplex PCR. The profile shows around 130,000 clones, more than 75% of them singletons. The clonotype comes from a woman aged 25 to 45 in good health and CMV-seronegative. Material for sequencing was PBMCs. The chain employs TRBV6-5 and TRBJ2-5, with 10 positions matching TRBD2. The CDR3 DNA follows: TGTGCCAGCAGTCTAATAGCGGGGGGAACGGAGACCCAGTACTTC. It specifies CASSLIAGGTETQYF.